Listed below are T cell receptor beta chains from one sample, sequenced in a study of OX40 agonist ivuxolimab in advanced cancers. Using immunoSEQ multiplex PCR, the repertoire was profiled, and TCRdb retains in-frame clones only, with some absent. The table includes 45,000 to 65,000 clones, about 88% detected once. The source was CD4+ or CD8+ T cells sorted from blood, collected in a trial of the OX40 agonist ivuxolimab. These receptors all come from an adult with an advanced solid tumor such as melanoma, head and neck, liver or kidney cancer. Both conserved end residues are part of each CDR3. The D gene is left open where the match is weak. Clone sizes are given selectively: once, few, many, or a class where the clone is expanded.

j_call: TRBJ1-3
clone_size: .
v_call: TRBV18
d_call: .
cdr3_aa: CASSKGNPGNTIYF
cdr3_nt: TGTGCCAGCTCTAAGGGGAATCCTGGAAACACCATATATTTT

j_call: TRBJ2-7
clone_size: .
v_call: TRBV28
d_call: TRBD1
cdr3_aa: CASSPDTDRGEQYF
cdr3_nt: TGTGCCAGCAGTCCGGACACGGACAGGGGGGAGCAGTACTTC

j_call: TRBJ2-2
clone_size: .
v_call: TRBV21-1
d_call: .
cdr3_aa: CASSKARGGTGELFF
cdr3_nt: TGTGCCAGCAGCAAAGCGCGGGGGGGAACCGGGGAGCTGTTTTTT

j_call: TRBJ2-5
clone_size: .
v_call: TRBV2
d_call: TRBD2
cdr3_aa: CASRTRPGLEETQYF
cdr3_nt: TGTGCCAGCAGGACCCGACCGGGACTAGAAGAGACCCAGTACTTC

j_call: TRBJ2-7
clone_size: .
v_call: TRBV10-3
d_call: TRBD1
cdr3_aa: CAISGPKGAVYEQYF
cdr3_nt: TGTGCCATCAGTGGCCCCAAGGGGGCGGTCTACGAGCAGTACTTC

j_call: TRBJ2-1
clone_size: .
v_call: TRBV14
d_call: TRBD2
cdr3_aa: CASSQGATSVLVF
cdr3_nt: TGTGCCAGCAGCCAAGGCGCAACTAGCGTTTTGGTCTTC

j_call: TRBJ2-3
clone_size: .
v_call: TRBV27
d_call: .
cdr3_aa: CASSVGPTSTDTQYF
cdr3_nt: TGTGCCAGCAGTGTAGGGCCAACTAGCACAGATACGCAGTATTTT

j_call: TRBJ2-5
clone_size: once
v_call: TRBV30
d_call: .
cdr3_aa: CAWNPGLPQETQYF
cdr3_nt: TGTGCCTGGAACCCGGGCCTTCCCCAAGAGACCCAGTACTTC

j_call: TRBJ1-4
clone_size: .
v_call: TRBV19
d_call: .
cdr3_aa: CASRKQHNEKLFF
cdr3_nt: TGTGCCAGTAGAAAACAGCATAATGAAAAACTGTTTTTT

j_call: TRBJ2-7
clone_size: .
v_call: TRBV5-1
d_call: TRBD1
cdr3_aa: CASSSGQGLGIEQYF
cdr3_nt: TGCGCCAGCAGCTCTGGACAGGGTTTGGGAATTGAGCAGTACTTC

j_call: TRBJ2-1
clone_size: .
v_call: TRBV6-4
d_call: .
cdr3_aa: CASSDEGGGEQFF
cdr3_nt: TGTGCCAGCAGTGACGAGGGGGGAGGTGAGCAGTTCTTC

j_call: TRBJ2-3
clone_size: .
v_call: TRBV19
d_call: .
cdr3_aa: CASSIDSTTSTDTQYF
cdr3_nt: TGTGCCAGTAGTATAGATTCCACCACTTCCACAGATACGCAGTATTTT

j_call: TRBJ2-2
clone_size: .
v_call: TRBV5-8
d_call: TRBD1
cdr3_aa: CASRDRDRLWTGELFF
cdr3_nt: TGTGCCAGCAGGGACAGGGACCGTTTATGGACCGGGGAGCTGTTTTTT